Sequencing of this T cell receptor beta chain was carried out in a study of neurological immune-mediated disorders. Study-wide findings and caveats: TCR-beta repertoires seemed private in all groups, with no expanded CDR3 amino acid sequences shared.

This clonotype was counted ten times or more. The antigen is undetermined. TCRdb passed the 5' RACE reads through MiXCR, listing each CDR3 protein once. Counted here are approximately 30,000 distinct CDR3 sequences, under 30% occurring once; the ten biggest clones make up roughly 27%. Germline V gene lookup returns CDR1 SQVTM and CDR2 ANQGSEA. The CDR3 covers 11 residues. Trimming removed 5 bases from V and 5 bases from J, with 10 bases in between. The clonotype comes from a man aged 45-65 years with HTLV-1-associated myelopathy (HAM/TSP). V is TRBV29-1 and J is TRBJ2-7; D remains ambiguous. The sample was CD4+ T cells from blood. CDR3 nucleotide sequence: TGCAGCGTTAGGTCCCCCCACGAGCAGTACTTC. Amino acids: CSVRSPHEQYF.